These 10 T cell receptor beta chains share one sample of origin, sequenced in a study of CD8 T cells in Susac syndrome (dated by TCRdb to about 2019). The protocol used for the library was the immunoSEQ multiplex PCR assay. RNA was extracted using the RNeasy kit, and about 0.45 to 1 ug of the RNA was reverse transcribed with random hexamers. TCRdb's own reprocessing of the public reads used fastp at Q25 and MiXCR and kept productive beta chains. Entries that share a CDR3 protein sequence are merged under the most common genes and DNA. This sample is represented by almost 450,000 distinct CDR3 sequences; more than 70% of them were singletons. The leading ten clones occupy under 0.15% of the sample. What was sequenced was CD8+ T cells from PBMCs. These TCRs come from a human donor with multiple sclerosis.

The rearrangement links TRBV7-9 to TRBJ2-5; TRBD1 might be the D (6 bases). V gave up 5 bases and J gave up 2 bases, with 15 bases separating them. Germline V CDR1 and CDR2: SEHNR, FQNEAQ (reference sequence). CDR3 size: 15 residues. As DNA, the CDR3 is TGTGCCAGCAGCCTAAGACAGGAAGTGCAAGAGACCCAGTACTTC. It codes for CASSLRQEVQETQYF.

The sample holds a few counts of this clonotype. The rearrangement links TRBV12-3 or TRBV12-4 to TRBJ2-2; D is possibly TRBD2 (6 bases). The V gene lost 1 base and the J gene lost 4 bases, with 7 bases spanning the gap. This CDR3 comprises 14 residues. The CDR3 nucleotides read TGTGCCAGCAGTTTAGGCGGGGTCACCGGGGAGCTGTTTTTT. Its translation is CASSLGGVTGELFF.

The chain joins TRBV28 to TRBJ2-7; D is undetermined. Germline lookup yields CDR1 MDHEN and CDR2 SYDVKM. V was cut by 3 bases and J by 5 bases, with 11 bases left in between. The CDR3 spans 13 residues. The CDR3 region is CASSLVPAHEQYF. DNA of the CDR3: TGTGCCAGCAGTTTGGTACCGGCGCACGAGCAGTACTTC.

V and J are TRBV29-1 and TRBJ2-6; D remains ambiguous. CDR3 length equals 15 residues. Trimming removed 3 bases at V and 4 bases at J, with 13 bases between. Looked up from germline, CDR1 is SQVTM and CDR2 is ANQGSEA. CDR3 sequence: CSVDGGPMGANVLTF. In nucleotides, the CDR3 is TGCAGCGTTGACGGCGGACCCATGGGGGCCAACGTCCTGACTTTC.

The V gene is TRBV6-1, the J gene TRBJ1-2; 8 bases line up with TRBD1. CDR3 size: 15 residues. Germline CDR1 reads MNHNS; CDR2 reads SASEGT. The junction had 14 bases not matched to a gene; V was cut back by 7 bases and J by 7 bases. The chain's CDR3 is CASNPGTGLFSGYTF. CDR3 DNA sequence: TGTGCCAGCAACCCAGGGACAGGTCTGTTCAGTGGCTACACCTTC.

The chain links TRBV27 to TRBJ2-7, with TRBD1 as a possible D gene (5 bases). There are 12 residues in the CDR3. V was pared by 5 bases and J by 3 bases, with 8 bases between. Germline CDR1 MNHEY, CDR2 SMNVEV (reference sequence). Here the CDR3 reads CASSKGVYEQYF. Here the CDR3 DNA reads TGTGCCAGCAGTAAAGGGGTCTACGAGCAGTACTTC.

The chain has TRBV2 and TRBJ2-7; D is tentatively TRBD1 or TRBD2 (6 bases each). V lost 3 bases to trimming and J lost 2 bases, with 14 bases between them. The germline V gene has CDR1 SNHLY and CDR2 FYNNEI. The CDR3 sequence is 15 residues long. The chain's CDR3 is CASSESGGEPYEQYF. The CDR3 bases are TGTGCCAGCAGTGAGTCCGGGGGCGAGCCCTACGAGCAGTACTTC.

The J gene is TRBJ2-7, the V gene TRBV4-1; D is undetermined. Germline-derived CDR1 and CDR2 are MGHRA and YSYEKL. V gave up 4 bases and J gave up 2 bases, with 12 bases separating them. There are 14 residues in the CDR3. This CDR3 reads CASSPDGLTYEQYF. The CDR3 DNA follows: TGCGCCAGCAGCCCTGACGGATTGACCTACGAGCAGTACTTC.

The V call is TRBV19, the J call TRBJ2-5, with D perhaps given as TRBD1 or TRBD2 (5 bases each). The germline V and J ends were trimmed by 1 base and 1 base, with 10 bases remaining between them. Germline lookup yields CDR1 LNHDA and CDR2 SQIVND (reference sequence). The CDR3 length is 15 residues. For the CDR3, the DNA is TGTGCCAGTAGTATAGCTTGGGACGGCCAAGAGACCCAGTACTTC. Its protein product is CASSIAWDGQETQYF.

The table lists this clonotype with a few counts. This chain uses TRBV12-3 or TRBV12-4 with TRBJ2-7, with no clear D. Deletions cut 6 bases from V and 6 bases from J, with 15 bases between. This CDR3 comprises 13 residues. DNA of the CDR3: TGTGCCAGCAGAGAACGACGGTCTCCCGAGCAGTACTTC. It codes for CASRERRSPEQYF.